This T cell receptor beta chain was recovered during a study of T cell repertoires in cytomegalovirus infection. Looking at the study overall: Signatures in public TCR beta sequences pointed to both CMV infection and matching HLA type.

TCRdb used MiXCR to reprocess the reads, holding one entry per CDR3 protein. The repertoire holds more than 650,000 distinct CDR3 sequences, approximately 34% seen once, with around 2.8% in the top ten. Study-wide findings and caveats: Pooled public TCR beta family frequency picked out CMV carriers with the relevant HLA. Ex vivo, HLA-C-restricted CMV-specific TCR beta clonotypes prevailed over the rest of the response.

This clonotype was detected only a few times. Its antigen remains unidentified. CDR3 size: 12 residues. V lost 5 bases and J 8 bases, leaving 12 bases between the germline ends. CDR1 SEHNR and CDR2 FQNEAQ come from the germline V gene (reference sequence). The clonotype was recovered from a human donor in good health (CMV status not recorded). Some clones in this sample may be carry-over from other donors' samples. The source material was PBMCs. The chain links TRBV7-9 to TRBJ1-2; a weak D match, TRBD1 (5 bases). CDR3 in DNA: TGTGCCAGCAGCCCTCAGGGAGAGGGCTACACCTTC. Protein: CASSPQGEGYTF.